This T cell receptor (beta chain) originates from a study of CD8 T cells in ankylosing spondylitis. Points from the study as a whole: The authors reported significant enrichment of disease-linked clones in matched ankylosing spondylitis synovial fluid. Past studies reported some motif variants in reactive arthritis synovial fluid and blood. What seemed typical of ankylosing spondylitis blood was a TCR beta motif built from several highly homologous variants. A CD8+ phenotype characterized the disease-linked clones, which were relatively rare in peripheral blood.

Quantitative 5'-RACE was performed with molecular barcodes, and it yielded the TCR beta libraries. From the 5' RACE reads, TCRdb called clonotypes with MiXCR, one entry per CDR3 protein. The table shows 470,000 or so distinct CDR3 sequences, with roughly 26% occurring only once. CDR3 length: 15 amino acids. J gave up 6 bases and V 5 bases, and 10 bases lay outside the gene matches. Regarding this clonotype: Its target is unknown.

The clonotype comes from a male donor with ankylosing spondylitis. What was sequenced was blood, either unsorted or a sorted T cell fraction (not recorded which). The rearrangement uses TRBV12-3 or TRBV12-4 and TRBJ2-1; TRBD1 matches 7 bases. The CDR3 sequence is CASSPPTGTVNEQFF. The CDR3 nucleotides are TGTGCCAGCAGTCCGCCGACCGGGACAGTCAATGAGCAGTTCTTC.